This T cell receptor (beta chain) derives from a study of T cell repertoires in cytomegalovirus infection (dated by TCRdb to the late 2010s). Regarding the complete study: The peptide stimulations were aimed at well-studied HLA-B-restricted epitopes as well as recently identified HLA-C-restricted CMV epitopes, whose presentation resists viral immunomodulation. Donor HLA type was relevant to the analysis, as public TCR beta signatures indicated carriage of CMV infection together with the matching HLA type.

Trimming takes 4 bases off V and 8 bases off J; junction bases not matched to a gene: 8. Reading the germline V gene gives CDR1 MGHRA and CDR2 YSYEKL. From cysteine to phenylalanine, the CDR3 is 15 amino acids long. The read is trimmed to its CDR3 DNA, 45 bases read in frame from base 1. Concerning this clonotype itself: No cognate antigen has been identified for it. There are no base qualities to consult, and no much larger clone falls within one base.

The treatment or condition label on this specimen signifies: in vitro stimulation with specific CMV peptide epitopes to enrich CMV-specific T cells. Findings and caveats that apply to the study as a whole: The ex vivo response was dominated by HLA-C-restricted CMV-specific TCR beta clonotypes, and the single most frequent clonotype in two of eight donors was supplied by these HLA-C-restricted clonotypes. Carriers of CMV infection plus the relevant HLA type were discriminated by the cumulative frequency of public TCR beta family members in the study cohort and in an independent 352-donor cohort.

The instrument was an Illumina HiSeq 1500. The public reads were reanalyzed by TCRdb: fastp trimming at Q25, MiXCR alignment, in-frame beta chains only. Rows are unified per CDR3 protein, each entry keeping the most common DNA and genes. The sample includes about 770,000 distinct CDR3 sequences, with 25% to 35% observed a single time. The ten top clones hold roughly 13% of the sample. The chain links TRBV4-1 with TRBJ2-1, with TRBD1 identical over 10 junction bases. The sequence came from a human donor in good health (CMV status not recorded). Some clones in this sample may be carry-over from other donors' samples. This specimen was cultured CD8+ T cells from PBMCs, taken from culture after CMV antigen stimulation. The CDR3 here reads CASSRPGQGWDEQFF. The DNA sequence is as follows: TGCGCCAGCAGCCGACCGGGACAGGGGTGGGATGAGCAGTTCTTC.